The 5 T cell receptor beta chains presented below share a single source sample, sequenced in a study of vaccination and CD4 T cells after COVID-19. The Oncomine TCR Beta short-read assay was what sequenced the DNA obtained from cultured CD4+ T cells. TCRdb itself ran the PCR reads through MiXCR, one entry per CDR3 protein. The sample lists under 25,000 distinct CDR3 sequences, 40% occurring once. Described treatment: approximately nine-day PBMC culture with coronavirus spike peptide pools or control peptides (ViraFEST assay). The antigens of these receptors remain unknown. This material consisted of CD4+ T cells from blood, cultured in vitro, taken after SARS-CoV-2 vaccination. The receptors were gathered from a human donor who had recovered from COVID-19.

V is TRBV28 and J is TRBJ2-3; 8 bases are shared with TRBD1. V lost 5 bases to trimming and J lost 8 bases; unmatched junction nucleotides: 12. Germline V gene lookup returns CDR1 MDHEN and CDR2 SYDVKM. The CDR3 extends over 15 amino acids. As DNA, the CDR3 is TGTGCCAGCAGTCCTCAGACAGGGGTTTTAGCTACGCAGTATTTT. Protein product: CASSPQTGVLATQYF.

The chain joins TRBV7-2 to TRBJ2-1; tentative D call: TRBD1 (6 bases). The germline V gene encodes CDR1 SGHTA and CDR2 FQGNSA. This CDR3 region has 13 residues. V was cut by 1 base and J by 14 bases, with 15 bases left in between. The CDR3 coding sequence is TGTGCCAGCAGCTTAGGGACAGAAGCTAGGAAGTTCTTC. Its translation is CASSLGTEARKFF.

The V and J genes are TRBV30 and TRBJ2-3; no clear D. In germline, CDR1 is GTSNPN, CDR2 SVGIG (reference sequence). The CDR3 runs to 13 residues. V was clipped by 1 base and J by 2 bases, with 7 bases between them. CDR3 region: CAWSAVTTDTQYF. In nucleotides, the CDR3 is TGTGCCTGGAGTGCGGTAACCACAGATACGCAGTATTTT.

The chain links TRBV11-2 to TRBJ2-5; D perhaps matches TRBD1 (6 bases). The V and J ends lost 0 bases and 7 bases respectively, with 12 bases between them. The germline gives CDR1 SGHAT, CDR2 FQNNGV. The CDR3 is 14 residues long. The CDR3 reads CASSLDPVRGTQYF. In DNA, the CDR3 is TGTGCCAGCAGCTTAGACCCTGTCAGGGGGACCCAGTACTTC.

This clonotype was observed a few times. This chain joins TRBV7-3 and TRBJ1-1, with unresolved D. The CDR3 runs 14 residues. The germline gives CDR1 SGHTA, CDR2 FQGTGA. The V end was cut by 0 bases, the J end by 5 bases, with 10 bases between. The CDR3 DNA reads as TGTGCCAGCAGCTTAACGGGTCGGAGGACTGAAGCTTTCTTT. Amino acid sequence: CASSLTGRRTEAFF.